These T cell receptor beta chains were read from a single sample in a study of blood T cell repertoires in COVID-19. Measured with immunoSEQ multiplex PCR; TCRdb has only the in-frame clones, and not every one. This sample has over 90,000 clones; around 86% occur once, and the top ten carry approximately 2.9%. Input material: peripheral blood. The receptor set was obtained from a middle-aged man with active or convalescent COVID-19. The CDR3 runs from the conserved cysteine through the conserved F or W. The D gene is left open where the match is weak. Clone size is given for some rows only: seen once, a few or many times, or a class if the clone is expanded.

d_gene: .; v_gene: TRBV4-1; j_gene: TRBJ2-5; abundance: .; CDR3aa: CASSQEQHQETQYF; CDR3nt: TGCGCCAGCAGCCAAGAACAACACCAAGAGACCCAGTACTTC
d_gene: TRBD1; v_gene: TRBV6-5; j_gene: TRBJ1-2; abundance: .; CDR3aa: CASSPSGQGFGYTF; CDR3nt: TGTGCCAGCAGTCCTTCGGGACAGGGCTTTGGCTACACCTTC
d_gene: .; v_gene: TRBV19; j_gene: TRBJ2-3; abundance: once; CDR3aa: CASSLAGALTDTQYF; CDR3nt: TGTGCCAGTAGTCTTGCAGGGGCCCTCACAGATACGCAGTATTTT
d_gene: .; v_gene: TRBV6-5; j_gene: TRBJ1-1; abundance: .; CDR3aa: CASSRDIKNTEAFF; CDR3nt: TGTGCCAGCAGTCGGGACATTAAAAACACTGAAGCTTTCTTT
d_gene: .; v_gene: TRBV9; j_gene: TRBJ1-3; abundance: .; CDR3aa: CASSLEGTGPGNTIYF; CDR3nt: TGTGCCAGCAGCCTCGAAGGTACAGGGCCAGGAAACACCATATATTTT
d_gene: .; v_gene: TRBV10-2; j_gene: TRBJ1-1; abundance: .; CDR3aa: CASLDGGGTEAFF; CDR3nt: TGCGCCAGTCTGGATGGGGGAGGGACTGAAGCTTTCTTT
d_gene: .; v_gene: TRBV10-3; j_gene: TRBJ1-5; abundance: .; CDR3aa: CAISDRGSGNQPQHF; CDR3nt: TGTGCCATCAGTGACAGGGGTAGTGGCAATCAGCCCCAGCATTTT
d_gene: TRBD1; v_gene: TRBV2; j_gene: TRBJ2-3; abundance: .; CDR3aa: CASKGQGGTDTQYF; CDR3nt: TGTGCCAGCAAAGGACAGGGAGGCACAGATACGCAGTATTTT
d_gene: TRBD2; v_gene: TRBV5-1; j_gene: TRBJ2-3; abundance: .; CDR3aa: CASGSSGGATDTQYF; CDR3nt: TGCGCCAGCGGATCCAGCGGGGGGGCCACAGATACGCAGTATTTT
d_gene: .; v_gene: TRBV5-4; j_gene: TRBJ2-7; abundance: .; CDR3aa: CASSSGVTRSYEQYF; CDR3nt: TGTGCCAGCAGCTCGGGAGTTACTAGAAGCTACGAGCAGTACTTC
d_gene: .; v_gene: TRBV5-5; j_gene: TRBJ2-2; abundance: once; CDR3aa: CASSFGAGANTGELFF; CDR3nt: TGTGCCAGCAGCTTCGGGGCGGGGGCCAACACCGGGGAGCTGTTTTTT
d_gene: TRBD2; v_gene: TRBV6-1; j_gene: TRBJ2-1; abundance: .; CDR3aa: CASSEAGAGGPDEQFF; CDR3nt: TGTGCCAGCAGTGAAGCGGGTGCGGGGGGGCCGGATGAGCAGTTCTTC
d_gene: .; v_gene: TRBV25-1; j_gene: TRBJ1-4; abundance: .; CDR3aa: CASSVYGGEKLFF; CDR3nt: TGTGCCAGCAGTGTTTATGGGGGGGAAAAACTGTTTTTT
d_gene: .; v_gene: TRBV7-9; j_gene: TRBJ1-4; abundance: .; CDR3aa: CASSLRDINEKLFF; CDR3nt: TGTGCCAGCAGCCTTAGGGACATTAATGAAAAACTGTTTTTT
d_gene: TRBD1; v_gene: TRBV27; j_gene: TRBJ1-3; abundance: once; CDR3aa: CASSVTGLGNTIYF; CDR3nt: TGTGCCAGCAGTGTGACAGGGCTTGGAAACACCATATATTTT
d_gene: TRBD2; v_gene: TRBV7-9; j_gene: TRBJ2-2; abundance: .; CDR3aa: CASSWGLAELEGELFF; CDR3nt: TGTGCCAGCAGCTGGGGACTAGCGGAGCTCGAAGGGGAGCTGTTTTTT
d_gene: .; v_gene: TRBV4-3; j_gene: TRBJ2-7; abundance: .; CDR3aa: CASSQVLRAQIYEQYF; CDR3nt: TGCGCCAGCAGCCAAGTTTTGAGGGCTCAGATCTACGAGCAGTACTTC
d_gene: .; v_gene: TRBV7-9; j_gene: TRBJ1-3; abundance: .; CDR3aa: CASSLGGGGPTIYF; CDR3nt: TGTGCCAGCAGCTTAGGGGGAGGAGGTCCCACCATATATTTT
d_gene: TRBD1; v_gene: TRBV4-3; j_gene: TRBJ2-5; abundance: .; CDR3aa: CASSQEGQGAGETQYF; CDR3nt: TGCGCCAGCAGCCAAGAAGGACAGGGGGCTGGGGAGACCCAGTACTTC
d_gene: .; v_gene: TRBV11-2; j_gene: TRBJ2-3; abundance: .; CDR3aa: CASSQPGERGTDTQYF; CDR3nt: TGTGCCAGCAGCCAGCCGGGGGAGCGGGGCACAGATACGCAGTATTTT
d_gene: .; v_gene: TRBV5-3; j_gene: TRBJ1-1; abundance: few; CDR3aa: CARLYRVRAFF; CDR3nt: TGTGCCAGACTATACAGGGTACGTGCTTTCTTT
d_gene: .; v_gene: TRBV18; j_gene: TRBJ1-2; abundance: .; CDR3aa: CASSPAPGTPYGYTF; CDR3nt: TGTGCCAGCTCACCAGCTCCCGGGACACCCTATGGCTACACCTTC
d_gene: TRBD1; v_gene: TRBV30; j_gene: TRBJ2-7; abundance: .; CDR3aa: CAWKGRTGLEWRQYF; CDR3nt: TGTGCCTGGAAAGGGCGGACAGGGTTAGAGTGGAGGCAGTACTTC
d_gene: TRBD1; v_gene: TRBV7-2; j_gene: TRBJ1-6; abundance: .; CDR3aa: CASSPRDSYNSPLHF; CDR3nt: TGTGCCAGCAGCCCCCGGGACAGTTATAATTCACCCCTCCACTTT
d_gene: .; v_gene: TRBV28; j_gene: TRBJ1-6; abundance: .; CDR3aa: CASSSSDRGPNSPLHF; CDR3nt: .
d_gene: .; v_gene: TRBV11-2; j_gene: TRBJ2-1; abundance: .; CDR3aa: CASSLELGAYNEQFF; CDR3nt: TGTGCCAGCAGCTTAGAGCTGGGGGCGTACAATGAGCAGTTCTTC
d_gene: .; v_gene: TRBV21-1; j_gene: TRBJ1-1; abundance: once; CDR3aa: CASSKAGVRPEAFF; CDR3nt: TGTGCCAGCAGCAAAGCAGGGGTGCGACCTGAAGCTTTCTTT
d_gene: .; v_gene: TRBV28; j_gene: TRBJ2-5; abundance: .; CDR3aa: CASRASDQETQYF; CDR3nt: TGTGCCAGCCGGGCTAGCGACCAAGAGACCCAGTACTTC
d_gene: TRBD2; v_gene: TRBV11-2; j_gene: TRBJ2-1; abundance: .; CDR3aa: CASSWGLAKYNEQFF; CDR3nt: TGTGCCAGCAGCTGGGGACTAGCGAAATACAATGAGCAGTTCTTC
d_gene: .; v_gene: TRBV28; j_gene: TRBJ2-4; abundance: .; CDR3aa: CASSLRDSGIQYF; CDR3nt: TGTGCCAGCAGTTTACGGGATTCGGGCATTCAGTACTTC
d_gene: .; v_gene: TRBV19; j_gene: TRBJ1-1; abundance: .; CDR3aa: CASSMVSGTEAFF; CDR3nt: TGTGCCAGTAGTATGGTGTCAGGGACTGAAGCTTTCTTT
d_gene: TRBD1; v_gene: TRBV10-1; j_gene: TRBJ2-3; abundance: .; CDR3aa: CASSGGGTQYF; CDR3nt: TGCGCCAGCAGTGGAGGGGGCACGCAGTATTTT
d_gene: TRBD1; v_gene: TRBV18; j_gene: TRBJ1-6; abundance: .; CDR3aa: CASSPGQGMDSPLHF; CDR3nt: TGTGCCAGCTCACCGGGACAGGGTATGGATTCACCCCTCCACTTT
d_gene: .; v_gene: TRBV6-5; j_gene: TRBJ2-1; abundance: .; CDR3aa: CASSYSAVTEQFF; CDR3nt: TGTGCCAGCAGCTACTCGGCGGTGACTGAGCAGTTCTTC
d_gene: TRBD1; v_gene: TRBV14; j_gene: TRBJ1-1; abundance: .; CDR3aa: CASSQDFLSGGGGAFF; CDR3nt: TGTGCCAGCAGCCAAGATTTTCTATCAGGGGGCGGAGGAGCTTTCTTT
d_gene: .; v_gene: TRBV6-4; j_gene: TRBJ1-5; abundance: .; CDR3aa: CASSAQGGNQPQHF; CDR3nt: TGTGCCAGCAGTGCGCAGGGTGGCAATCAGCCCCAGCATTTT
d_gene: TRBD1; v_gene: TRBV5-1; j_gene: TRBJ1-2; abundance: .; CDR3aa: CASSLAGQGAKGYTF; CDR3nt: TGCGCCAGCAGCTTGGCTGGACAGGGGGCGAAAGGCTACACCTTC
d_gene: .; v_gene: TRBV5-3; j_gene: TRBJ2-7; abundance: .; CDR3aa: CARGTDSSSYEQYF; CDR3nt: TGTGCCAGAGGGACTGATTCATCCTCCTACGAGCAGTACTTC
d_gene: .; v_gene: TRBV11-3; j_gene: TRBJ1-1; abundance: .; CDR3aa: CASSLEGAATEAFF; CDR3nt: TGTGCCAGCAGCTTAGAAGGGGCTGCCACTGAAGCTTTCTTT
d_gene: .; v_gene: TRBV11-1; j_gene: TRBJ2-1; abundance: .; CDR3aa: CASSRVLGGANEQFF; CDR3nt: TGTGCCAGCAGCCGGGTCTTGGGGGGTGCAAATGAGCAGTTCTTC